A selection of T cell receptor beta chains follows, all from one sample in a study of cytomegalovirus exposure and HLA in healthy donors. TCRdb keeps only in-frame clones here, not all; method: immunoSEQ multiplex PCR. In the table there are about 25,000 clones, approximately 79% of which are singletons. The sample comprised PBMCs. These receptors were obtained from a male donor in good health and CMV-seronegative. CDR3s include the opening cysteine and the closing phenylalanine or tryptophan. Fields, in order: clone size, D gene, J gene, V gene, CDR3 DNA, CDR3 protein. A D gene is named only where the DNA matches it firmly. Clone size is given for some rows only: seen once, a few or many times, or a class if the clone is expanded.

clone size: -; D gene: -; J gene: TRBJ2-7; V gene: TRBV10-3; CDR3 DNA: TGTGCCATCAGTGAGATACCGGTTTCCTACGAGCAGTACTTC; CDR3 protein: CAISEIPVSYEQYF
clone size: -; D gene: TRBD2; J gene: TRBJ2-3; V gene: TRBV6-4; CDR3 DNA: TGTGCCAGCAGTGATTTAGCGGGAGATGTGGATACGCAGTATTTT; CDR3 protein: CASSDLAGDVDTQYF
clone size: -; D gene: TRBD1; J gene: TRBJ2-6; V gene: TRBV7-3; CDR3 DNA: TGTGCCAGCAGCTTAACCGCCTTGCCGGGACAGTGGAGCTCTGGGGCCAACGTCCTGACTTTC; CDR3 protein: CASSLTALPGQWSSGANVLTF
clone size: few; D gene: TRBD1; J gene: TRBJ1-2; V gene: TRBV27; CDR3 DNA: TGTGCCAGCAGCCACAGGGGGCGTAACTATGGCTACACCTTC; CDR3 protein: CASSHRGRNYGYTF
clone size: -; D gene: -; J gene: TRBJ1-2; V gene: TRBV4-3; CDR3 DNA: TGCGCCAGCAGCCCTCGATTCGCCGGGGGGCGGGATGGCTACACCTTC; CDR3 protein: CASSPRFAGGRDGYTF
clone size: few; D gene: TRBD1; J gene: TRBJ1-4; V gene: TRBV6-1; CDR3 DNA: TGTGCCAGCAGCCCTGGGACAGGGGGCGGTGAAAAACTGTTTTTT; CDR3 protein: CASSPGTGGGEKLFF
clone size: -; D gene: TRBD2; J gene: TRBJ2-7; V gene: TRBV4-2; CDR3 DNA: TGTGCCAGCAGCACAAAGGATCTAGCGGGTCCGCACGAGCAGTACTTC; CDR3 protein: CASSTKDLAGPHEQYF
clone size: -; D gene: -; J gene: TRBJ2-3; V gene: TRBV7-2; CDR3 DNA: TGTGCCAGCAGCCCTGGCGAGGCAGTCGATACGCAGTATTTT; CDR3 protein: CASSPGEAVDTQYF
clone size: -; D gene: -; J gene: TRBJ2-7; V gene: TRBV7-9; CDR3 DNA: TGTTCTAGCTGCAAGCAGGAGAGGGCATACGAGCAGTACTTC; CDR3 protein: CSSCKQERAYEQYF
clone size: -; D gene: -; J gene: TRBJ1-4; V gene: TRBV10-3; CDR3 DNA: TGTGCCATCAGTGAGCGACAGGCAGACGAAAAACTGTTTTTT; CDR3 protein: CAISERQADEKLFF
clone size: -; D gene: -; J gene: TRBJ1-2; V gene: TRBV5-8; CDR3 DNA: TGTGCCAGCAGCTTGGAGGGGCGCGGCTACACCTTC; CDR3 protein: CASSLEGRGYTF
clone size: few; D gene: TRBD1; J gene: TRBJ1-1; V gene: TRBV18; CDR3 DNA: TGTGCCAGCTCACCGGGACAGGGCGGGACTGAAGCTTTCTTT; CDR3 protein: CASSPGQGGTEAFF
clone size: -; D gene: TRBD1; J gene: TRBJ2-2; V gene: TRBV9; CDR3 DNA: TGTGCCAGCAGCCCCCAGGGACAGGGCTACACCGGGGAGCTGTTTTTT; CDR3 protein: CASSPQGQGYTGELFF
clone size: -; D gene: TRBD1; J gene: TRBJ2-2; V gene: TRBV28; CDR3 DNA: TGTGCCAGCAGCCAAGGGACAGCGAACACCGGGGAGCTGTTTTTT; CDR3 protein: CASSQGTANTGELFF
clone size: -; D gene: TRBD2; J gene: TRBJ2-3; V gene: TRBV27; CDR3 DNA: TGTGCCAGCAGTTTACTCCTAGCGGGGGGCCTGTGGGATACGCAGTATTTT; CDR3 protein: CASSLLLAGGLWDTQYF
clone size: -; D gene: -; J gene: TRBJ2-7; V gene: TRBV6-4; CDR3 DNA: TGTGCCAGCAGTGATCCTCTCTACGAGCAGTACTTC; CDR3 protein: CASSDPLYEQYF
clone size: -; D gene: TRBD1; J gene: TRBJ2-7; V gene: TRBV18; CDR3 DNA: TGTGCCAGCTCACCAGGGGTAGTCGGGGTGACAGGGGGCTTCTACGAGCAGTACTTC; CDR3 protein: CASSPGVVGVTGGFYEQYF
clone size: -; D gene: -; J gene: TRBJ1-4; V gene: TRBV9; CDR3 DNA: TGTGCCAGCAGCGTAGGAGGGGGTAATGAAAAACTGTTTTTT; CDR3 protein: CASSVGGGNEKLFF
clone size: -; D gene: TRBD2; J gene: TRBJ2-7; V gene: TRBV7-2; CDR3 DNA: TGTGCCAGCAGCCACAGGCGGGGGCGGGAGGACTACGAGCAGTACTTC; CDR3 protein: CASSHRRGREDYEQYF
clone size: -; D gene: -; J gene: TRBJ2-3; V gene: TRBV27; CDR3 DNA: TGTGCCAGCAGCCCACAGGGGGGGAGGACAGATACGCAGTATTTT; CDR3 protein: CASSPQGGRTDTQYF
clone size: -; D gene: TRBD2; J gene: TRBJ2-2; V gene: TRBV4-3; CDR3 DNA: TGCGCCAGCAGCCAAGGGACTAGCGGGAACACCGGGGAGCTGTTTTTT; CDR3 protein: CASSQGTSGNTGELFF
clone size: -; D gene: -; J gene: TRBJ2-7; V gene: TRBV4-2; CDR3 DNA: TGTGCCAGCAGCCAATCGGAACTAGTGGATTACGAGCAGTACTTC; CDR3 protein: CASSQSELVDYEQYF
clone size: once; D gene: TRBD1; J gene: TRBJ2-3; V gene: TRBV6-5; CDR3 DNA: TGTGCCAGCAGTCCACAGGGGGCAGGAGATACGCAGTATTTT; CDR3 protein: CASSPQGAGDTQYF
clone size: -; D gene: -; J gene: TRBJ1-1; V gene: TRBV11-2; CDR3 DNA: TGTGCCAGCAGCTTAATTCGGGGGTCGAACACTGAAGCTTTCTTT; CDR3 protein: CASSLIRGSNTEAFF
clone size: -; D gene: -; J gene: TRBJ2-3; V gene: TRBV5-4; CDR3 DNA: TGTGCCAGCAGCTCCCCAGGAGGAGATACGCAGTATTTT; CDR3 protein: CASSSPGGDTQYF
clone size: -; D gene: -; J gene: TRBJ1-2; V gene: TRBV5-1; CDR3 DNA: TGCGCCAGCAGCTTGGGGGGCGCGGCGGACTATGGCTACACCTTC; CDR3 protein: CASSLGGAADYGYTF
clone size: -; D gene: TRBD2; J gene: TRBJ2-3; V gene: TRBV5-4; CDR3 DNA: TGTGCCAGCAGATCCCTAGCGGGAGGCCAGGGCACAGATACGCAGTATTTT; CDR3 protein: CASRSLAGGQGTDTQYF
clone size: -; D gene: TRBD2; J gene: TRBJ2-3; V gene: TRBV6-1; CDR3 DNA: TGTGCCAGCAGAGCGGGAGGGCGGCCAGATACGCAGTATTTT; CDR3 protein: CASRAGGRPDTQYF
clone size: once; D gene: TRBD1; J gene: TRBJ1-5; V gene: TRBV2; CDR3 DNA: TGTGCCAGCAGAACAGAGACAGGGGGCAGGCAGCCCCAGCATTTT; CDR3 protein: CASRTETGGRQPQHF
clone size: -; D gene: TRBD2; J gene: TRBJ2-1; V gene: TRBV5-6; CDR3 DNA: TGTGCCAGCAGCTTGGATCTAGCGGAGTATTACAATGAGCAGTTCTTC; CDR3 protein: CASSLDLAEYYNEQFF
clone size: -; D gene: TRBD1; J gene: TRBJ2-7; V gene: TRBV27; CDR3 DNA: TGTGCCATCAAGTTTAAGGGACAGGGTATCTACGAGCAGTACTTC; CDR3 protein: CAIKFKGQGIYEQYF
clone size: -; D gene: TRBD2; J gene: TRBJ2-5; V gene: TRBV11-2; CDR3 DNA: TGTGCCAGCAGCTTAGATAACGGGGGGGCCGGTGAGACCCAGTACTTC; CDR3 protein: CASSLDNGGAGETQYF
clone size: once; D gene: -; J gene: TRBJ2-3; V gene: TRBV7-9; CDR3 DNA: TGTGCCAGCACTATCGTTGACACAGATACGCAGTATTTT; CDR3 protein: CASTIVDTDTQYF
clone size: -; D gene: TRBD2; J gene: TRBJ2-7; V gene: TRBV14; CDR3 DNA: TGTGCCAGCAGCCCGAGCGGGAACTACGAGCAGTACTTC; CDR3 protein: CASSPSGNYEQYF
clone size: -; D gene: TRBD1; J gene: TRBJ2-7; V gene: TRBV6-6; CDR3 DNA: TGTGCCAGCAGTCCCCGAGAGGGACAGGAAACCTACGAGCAGTACTTC; CDR3 protein: CASSPREGQETYEQYF
clone size: -; D gene: -; J gene: TRBJ2-1; V gene: TRBV6-4; CDR3 DNA: TGTGCCAGCAGTGTCAGCGCGATGCCCCCCTACAATGAGCAGTTCTTC; CDR3 protein: CASSVSAMPPYNEQFF
clone size: -; D gene: TRBD1; J gene: TRBJ2-7; V gene: TRBV27; CDR3 DNA: TGTGCCAGCAGTTTTAAGGGACAGCGTATCTATGAGCAGTACTTC; CDR3 protein: CASSFKGQRIYEQYF
clone size: -; D gene: -; J gene: TRBJ1-1; V gene: TRBV27; CDR3 DNA: TGTGCCAGCAGTTTGAGTCGGAACACTGAAGCTTTCTTT; CDR3 protein: CASSLSRNTEAFF
clone size: -; D gene: -; J gene: TRBJ1-1; V gene: TRBV28; CDR3 DNA: TGTGCCATCGGGAACACTGAAGCTTTCTTT; CDR3 protein: CAIGNTEAFF
clone size: -; D gene: -; J gene: TRBJ2-5; V gene: TRBV7-9; CDR3 DNA: TGTGCCAGCAGCCCTCAAAAAACTAGGGGGTTGAAGACCCAGTACTTC; CDR3 protein: CASSPQKTRGLKTQYF
clone size: -; D gene: TRBD2; J gene: TRBJ2-3; V gene: TRBV7-3; CDR3 DNA: TGTGCCAGCAGCCTGGGACTAGCGGGAGTCGGAGATACGCAGTATTTT; CDR3 protein: CASSLGLAGVGDTQYF
clone size: -; D gene: -; J gene: TRBJ1-3; V gene: TRBV11-2; CDR3 DNA: TGTGCCAGCAGCTTTCCTATGGGAAACACCATATATTTT; CDR3 protein: CASSFPMGNTIYF
clone size: -; D gene: -; J gene: TRBJ2-2; V gene: TRBV7-9; CDR3 DNA: TGTGCCAGCAGCCTCGGCTCCACGACAGACTCAGTCGGGGAGCTGTTTTTT; CDR3 protein: CASSLGSTTDSVGELFF
clone size: once; D gene: TRBD1; J gene: TRBJ1-2; V gene: TRBV28; CDR3 DNA: TGTGCCAGCAGTCCCGGGACAGGCCATGGCTACACCTTC; CDR3 protein: CASSPGTGHGYTF
clone size: -; D gene: -; J gene: TRBJ2-7; V gene: TRBV28; CDR3 DNA: TGTGCCAGCAGGTCTGAGCTGAGTTGGGGCGGCAACGAGCAGTACTTC; CDR3 protein: CASRSELSWGGNEQYF
clone size: -; D gene: -; J gene: TRBJ1-6; V gene: TRBV7-3; CDR3 DNA: TGTGCCAGCAGCCCCAATGACGGGGTCCTCTCACCCCTCCACTTT; CDR3 protein: CASSPNDGVLSPLHF
clone size: few; D gene: -; J gene: TRBJ2-1; V gene: TRBV4-3; CDR3 DNA: TGCGCCAGCAGCCAAGAAACGGGGAATGAGCAGTTCTTC; CDR3 protein: CASSQETGNEQFF
clone size: -; D gene: -; J gene: TRBJ2-3; V gene: TRBV28; CDR3 DNA: TGTGCCAGCAGTTTAGTCTTAGTGGGCAAACACACAGATACGCAGTATTTT; CDR3 protein: CASSLVLVGKHTDTQYF
clone size: -; D gene: -; J gene: TRBJ1-1; V gene: TRBV19; CDR3 DNA: TGTGCCAGTAGTAGACTCCTGGAGAACACTGAAGCTTTCTTT; CDR3 protein: CASSRLLENTEAFF
clone size: -; D gene: TRBD1; J gene: TRBJ2-1; V gene: TRBV5-1; CDR3 DNA: TGCGCCAGCAGCTTGGCCGGGACAGGGGCCTACAATGAGCAGTTCTTC; CDR3 protein: CASSLAGTGAYNEQFF
clone size: -; D gene: TRBD2; J gene: TRBJ2-3; V gene: TRBV6-4; CDR3 DNA: TGTGCCAGCAGTGAGACTAGCGGGGGGGCAGATACGCAGTATTTT; CDR3 protein: CASSETSGGADTQYF
clone size: -; D gene: -; J gene: TRBJ1-3; V gene: TRBV9; CDR3 DNA: TGTGCCAGCAGCGTAGTTGGTGGGCCGGGAAACACCATATATTTT; CDR3 protein: CASSVVGGPGNTIYF